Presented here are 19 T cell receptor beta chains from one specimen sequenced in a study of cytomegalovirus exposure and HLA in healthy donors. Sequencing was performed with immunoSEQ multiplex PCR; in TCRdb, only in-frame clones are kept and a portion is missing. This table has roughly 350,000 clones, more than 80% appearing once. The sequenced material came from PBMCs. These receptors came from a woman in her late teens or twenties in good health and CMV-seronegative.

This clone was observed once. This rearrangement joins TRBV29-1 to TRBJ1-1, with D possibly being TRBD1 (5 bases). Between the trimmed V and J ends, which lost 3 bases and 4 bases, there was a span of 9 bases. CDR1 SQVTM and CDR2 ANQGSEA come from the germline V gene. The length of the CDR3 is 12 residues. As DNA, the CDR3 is TGCAGCGTTGACCCCGGGGGCACTGAAGCTTTCTTT. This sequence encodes CSVDPGGTEAFF. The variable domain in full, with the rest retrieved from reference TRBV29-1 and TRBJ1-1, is SAVISQKPSRDICQRGTSLTIQCQVDSQVTMMFWYRQQPGQSLTLIATANQGSEATYESGFVIDKFPISRPNLTFSTLTVSNMSPEDSSIYLCSVDPGGTEAFFGQGTRLTVV.

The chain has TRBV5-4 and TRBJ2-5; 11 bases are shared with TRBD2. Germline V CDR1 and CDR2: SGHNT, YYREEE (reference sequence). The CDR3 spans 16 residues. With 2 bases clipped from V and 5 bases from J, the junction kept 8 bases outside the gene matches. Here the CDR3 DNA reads TGTGCCAGCAGCTTACGTAGCGGGAGGGCAGTGGAGACCCAGTACTTC. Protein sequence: CASSLRSGRAVETQYF.

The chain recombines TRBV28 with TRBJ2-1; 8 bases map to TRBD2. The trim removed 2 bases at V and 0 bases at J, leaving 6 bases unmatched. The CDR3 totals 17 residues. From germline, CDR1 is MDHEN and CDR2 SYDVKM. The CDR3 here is CASSLLAGTSSYNEQFF. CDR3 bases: TGTGCCAGCAGTTTACTAGCGGGTACAAGCTCCTACAATGAGCAGTTCTTC.

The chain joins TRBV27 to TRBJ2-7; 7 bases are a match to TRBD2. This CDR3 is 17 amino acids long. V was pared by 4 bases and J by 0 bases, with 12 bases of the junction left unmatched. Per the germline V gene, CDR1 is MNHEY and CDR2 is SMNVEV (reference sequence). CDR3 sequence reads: CASSSPIVPSGSYEQYF. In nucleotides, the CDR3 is TGTGCCAGCAGTTCACCTATTGTGCCTAGCGGCTCCTACGAGCAGTACTTC.

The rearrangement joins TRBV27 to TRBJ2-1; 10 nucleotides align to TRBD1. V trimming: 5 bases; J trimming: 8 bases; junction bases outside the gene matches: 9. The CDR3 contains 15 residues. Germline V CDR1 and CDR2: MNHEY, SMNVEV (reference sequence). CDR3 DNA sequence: TGTGCCAGCAGTACACCCGGGACAGGGGTCCATGAGCAGTTCTTC. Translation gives CASSTPGTGVHEQFF.

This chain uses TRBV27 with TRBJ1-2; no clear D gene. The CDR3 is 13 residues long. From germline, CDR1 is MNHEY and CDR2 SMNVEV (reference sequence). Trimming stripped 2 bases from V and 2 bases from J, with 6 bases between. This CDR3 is CASSLQENYGYTF. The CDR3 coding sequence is TGTGCCAGCAGTTTACAGGAAAACTATGGCTACACCTTC.

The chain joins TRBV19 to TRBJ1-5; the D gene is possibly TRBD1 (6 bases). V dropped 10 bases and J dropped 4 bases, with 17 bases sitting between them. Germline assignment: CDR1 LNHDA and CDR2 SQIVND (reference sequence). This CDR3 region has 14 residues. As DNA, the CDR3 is TGTGCCACCCATGGAGGGGGAGGGAATCAGCCCCAGCATTTT. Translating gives CATHGGGGNQPQHF.

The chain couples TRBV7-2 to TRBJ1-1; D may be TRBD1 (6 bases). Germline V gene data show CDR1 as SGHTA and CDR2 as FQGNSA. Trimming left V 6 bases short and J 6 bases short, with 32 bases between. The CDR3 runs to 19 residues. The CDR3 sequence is CASRTQGRVSSTTVPEAFF. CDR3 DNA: TGTGCCAGCAGAACCCAGGGGAGAGTTTCCTCAACAACAGTCCCTGAAGCTTTCTTT.

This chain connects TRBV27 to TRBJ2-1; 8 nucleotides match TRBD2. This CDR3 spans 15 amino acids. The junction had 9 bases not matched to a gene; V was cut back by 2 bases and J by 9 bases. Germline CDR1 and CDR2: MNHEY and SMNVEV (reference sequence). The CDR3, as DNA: TGTGCCAGCAGTTTACAGCGGGAGAGGGATAGTGAGCAGTTCTTC. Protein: CASSLQRERDSEQFF.

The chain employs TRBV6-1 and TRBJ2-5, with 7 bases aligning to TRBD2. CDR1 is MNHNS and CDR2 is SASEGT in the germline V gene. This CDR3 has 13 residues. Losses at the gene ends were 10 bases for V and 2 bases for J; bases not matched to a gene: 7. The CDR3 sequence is CATRRGGQETQYF. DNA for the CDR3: TGTGCCACCCGACGGGGAGGGCAAGAGACCCAGTACTTC.

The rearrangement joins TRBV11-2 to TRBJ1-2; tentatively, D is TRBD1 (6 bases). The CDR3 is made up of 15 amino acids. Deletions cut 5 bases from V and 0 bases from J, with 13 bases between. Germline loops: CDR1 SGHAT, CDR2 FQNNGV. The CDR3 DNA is TGTGCCAGCAGCCCGTCAGGGGATGCTAACTATGGCTACACCTTC. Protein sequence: CASSPSGDANYGYTF.

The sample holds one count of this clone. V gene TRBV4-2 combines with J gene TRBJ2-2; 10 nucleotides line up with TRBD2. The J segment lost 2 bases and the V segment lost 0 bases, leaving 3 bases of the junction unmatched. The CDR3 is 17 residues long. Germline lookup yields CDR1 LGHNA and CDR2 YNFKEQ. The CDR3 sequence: CASSQEGTSANTGELFF. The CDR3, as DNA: TGTGCCAGCAGCCAAGAAGGGACTAGCGCCAACACCGGGGAGCTGTTTTTT.

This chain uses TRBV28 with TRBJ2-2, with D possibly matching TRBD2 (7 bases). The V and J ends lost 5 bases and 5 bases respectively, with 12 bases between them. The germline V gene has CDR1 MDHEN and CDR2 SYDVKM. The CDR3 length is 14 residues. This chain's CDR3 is CASSQEGGTGELFF. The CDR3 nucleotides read TGTGCCAGCAGTCAAGAGGGGGGGACCGGGGAGCTGTTTTTT.

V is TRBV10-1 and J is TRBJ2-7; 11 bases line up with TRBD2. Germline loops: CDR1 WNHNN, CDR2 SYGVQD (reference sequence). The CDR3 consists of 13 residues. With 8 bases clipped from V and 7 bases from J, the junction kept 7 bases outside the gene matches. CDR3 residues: CASGRLAGREQYF. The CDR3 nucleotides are TGCGCCAGCGGCCGACTAGCGGGGCGGGAGCAGTACTTC.

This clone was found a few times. Here the CDR3 reads CASSIGAGGFGYTF. The CDR3 nucleotides read TGTGCCAGTAGTATTGGGGCAGGGGGTTTTGGCTACACCTTC. This chain joins TRBV19 and TRBJ1-2, with 7 positions matching TRBD1. CDR3 length equals 14 residues. V gave up 3 bases and J gave up 7 bases; unmatched junction bases: 8. Germline V gene data show CDR1 as LNHDA and CDR2 as SQIVND (reference sequence).

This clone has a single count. The CDR3 DNA follows: TGTGCCAGCAGTTTATGGGGTAGCGCCCGGGATACGCAGTATTTT. As protein: CASSLWGSARDTQYF. The rearrangement links TRBV27 to TRBJ2-3; TRBD2 is a possible D gene (5 bases). The germline V gene encodes CDR1 MNHEY and CDR2 SMNVEV (reference sequence). This CDR3 is built from 15 residues. The ends were cut back, 1 base at V and 6 bases at J, with 14 bases in the middle.

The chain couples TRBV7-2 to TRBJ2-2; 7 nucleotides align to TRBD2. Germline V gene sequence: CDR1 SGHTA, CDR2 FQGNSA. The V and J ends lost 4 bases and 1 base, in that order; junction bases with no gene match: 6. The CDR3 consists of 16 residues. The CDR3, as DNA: TGTGCCAGCAGCTCTAATCCTAGCGGGAACACCGGGGAGCTGTTTTTT. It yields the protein CASSSNPSGNTGELFF.

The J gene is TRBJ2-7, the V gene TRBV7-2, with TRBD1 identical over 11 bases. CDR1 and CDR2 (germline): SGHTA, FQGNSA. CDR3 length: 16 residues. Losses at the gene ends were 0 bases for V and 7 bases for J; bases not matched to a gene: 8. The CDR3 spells CASSLAGQGGLREQYF. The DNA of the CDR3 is TGTGCCAGCAGCTTAGCGGGACAGGGGGGGTTGAGGGAGCAGTACTTC. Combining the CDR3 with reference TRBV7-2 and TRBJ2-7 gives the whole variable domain GAGVSQSPSNKVTEKGKDVELRCDPISGHTALYWYRQSLGQGLEFLIYFQGNSAPDKSGLPSDRFSAERTGGSVSTLTIQRTQQEDSAVYLCASSLAGQGGLREQYFGPGTRLTVT.

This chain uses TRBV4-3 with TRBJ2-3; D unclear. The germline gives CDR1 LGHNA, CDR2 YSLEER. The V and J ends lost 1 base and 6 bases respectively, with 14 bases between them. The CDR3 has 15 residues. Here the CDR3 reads CASSQGLSPSDTQYF. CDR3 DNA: TGCGCCAGCAGCCAAGGTCTGAGCCCCTCGGATACGCAGTATTTT.